This TCR beta chain stems from a study of T cell clones after liver transplantation. Study information: TCRbeta sequencing after a pre-transplant mixed lymphocyte reaction identified graft-donor-reactive clones, later tracked in post-transplant blood. Pre-transplant mixed lymphocyte reactions yielded third-party-reactive TCRbeta sequences as comparators for graft-donor-reactive sequences. Three of eight recipients were HCV-positive; others had non-autoimmune, non-viral indications.

General observations from the study: Rather than being deleted, graft donor-reactive T cells may have moved into the graft.

Method: immunoSEQ multiplex PCR; TCRdb's copy keeps in-frame clones and lacks some. Here the sample spans 65,000 to 80,000 clones, less than 90% being singletons. The germline V gene has CDR1 SGHRS and CDR2 YFSETQ. This CDR3 is 16 amino acids long. The V gene lost 0 bases and the J gene lost 1 base, with 13 bases spanning the gap. Regarding this clone: What it binds is not known.

This TCR was sampled from a human patient who received a liver transplant. The graft donor may have contributed some T cells. J is TRBJ2-5 and V is TRBV5-1; D possibly uses TRBD1 or TRBD2 (6 bases each). Material: CD4+ T cells from blood, obtained at the 22-month timepoint. The CDR3 loop reads CASSLGGGTSQETQYF. The CDR3 nucleotides read TGCGCCAGCAGCTTGGGAGGCGGGACATCCCAAGAGACCCAGTACTTC.